These 14 T cell receptor beta chains originate from one sample sequenced in a study of cytomegalovirus exposure and HLA in healthy donors. With 60 Vbeta and 13 Jbeta primers, the PCR was carried out. Sequencing was performed with immunoSEQ multiplex PCR; in TCRdb, only in-frame clones are kept and a portion is missing. The sample contains about 180,000 clones, over 70% of which appear only once. The sequencing input was PBMCs. The receptors originated from a woman in her forties or fifties in good health and CMV-seronegative.

Concerning this clone itself: At one of its ends the junction is not consistent with the germline gene, which may arise from a read error. The genes are TRBV7-7 and TRBJ2-5; 15 bases are shared with TRBD2. The CDR3 is 14 residues long. Germline V lookup: CDR1 SSHAT, CDR2 FNYEAQ (reference sequence). The CDR3 region is CASSSGLAGGTQYF. The CDR3 nucleotides read TGTGCTAGCAGTTCGGGACTAGCGGGAGGGACCCAGTACTTC.

This rearrangement joins TRBV27 to TRBJ1-5; 7 bases are a match to TRBD1. The CDR3 spans 14 residues. CDR1 MNHEY and CDR2 SMNVEV come from the germline V gene (reference sequence). Trimming removed 2 bases from V and 7 bases from J; junction bases left unmatched: 5. Here the CDR3 reads CASSLVAGGQPQHF. The DNA of the CDR3 is TGTGCCAGCAGTTTAGTCGCAGGGGGACAGCCCCAGCATTTT.

V is TRBV28 and J is TRBJ1-5; D perhaps matches TRBD1 (5 bases). The V gene lost 6 bases and the J gene lost 6 bases, with 15 bases spanning the gap. The CDR3 contains 14 residues. CDR1 is MDHEN, CDR2 SYDVKM, per germline. The CDR3 nucleotides are TGTGCCAGCAGCTTGGGGGGGTCGGGTCAGCCCCAGCATTTT. This sequence encodes CASSLGGSGQPQHF.

The chain uses TRBV9 and TRBJ2-2, with 9 bases aligning to TRBD1. Trimming removed 3 bases from V and 9 bases from J; junction bases left unmatched: 9. Germline V gives CDR1 SGDLS, CDR2 YYNGEE. The CDR3 runs 15 residues. CDR3 sequence reads: CASSAGQGRVRELFF. In nucleotides, the CDR3 is TGTGCCAGCAGCGCAGGACAGGGGAGGGTACGGGAGCTGTTTTTT.

The chain carries TRBV7-3 and TRBJ2-5; 7 bases line up with TRBD1. V lost 3 bases, J lost 2 bases, and 6 bases stayed unmatched. Germline CDR1 and CDR2: SGHTA and FQGTGA. This CDR3 is built from 15 residues. For the CDR3, the DNA is TGTGCCAGCAGCTTGGGACAGTTAACACAAGAGACCCAGTACTTC. Encoded protein: CASSLGQLTQETQYF.

V usage is TRBV28 and J usage is TRBJ2-1; TRBD2 might be the D (5 bases). The CDR3 runs 14 residues. V was shortened by 8 bases and J by 9 bases, with 20 bases between the two germline ends. The germline CDR1 and CDR2 sequences are MDHEN and SYDVKM. The CDR3, as DNA: TGTGCCAGCTCGCGGGTGGTTGGGGTTACTGAGCAGTTCTTC. Protein sequence: CASSRVVGVTEQFF.

The CDR3 reads CASSRTEKNTEAFF. The CDR3 nucleotides read TGTGCCAGCAGCCGGACAGAGAAGAACACTGAAGCTTTCTTT. The V call is TRBV7-9, the J call TRBJ1-1, with D perhaps TRBD1 (6 bases). The CDR3 totals 14 residues. Trimming shortened V by 5 bases and J by 1 base, and 11 bases separated the two germline ends. Germline V CDR1 and CDR2: SEHNR, FQNEAQ (reference sequence).

About this clone itself: Mismatch with germline at one junction end may stem from a read error. The chain uses TRBV20-1 and TRBJ1-2; D uncertain. This CDR3 spans 8 amino acids. From germline, CDR1 is DFQATT and CDR2 SNEGSKA (reference sequence). CDR3 in amino acids: CSASTPVF. CDR3 DNA sequence: TGCAGTGCTAGTACGCCGGTCTTC.

The gene calls are TRBV6-5 and TRBJ2-2; TRBD2 aligns across 7 bases. The CDR3 has 14 amino acids. The germline gives CDR1 MNHEY, CDR2 SVGAGI. V was clipped by 10 bases and J by 4 bases; unmatched bases: 9. The CDR3: CATGGSIGTGELFF. The CDR3 coding sequence is TGTGCCACCGGGGGGTCTATAGGCACCGGGGAGCTGTTTTTT.

Comment on this clone: The junction does not match germline at one end; this may be a read error. The V call is TRBV6-1, the J call TRBJ1-1, with D possibly matching TRBD1 (5 bases). Germline lookup yields CDR1 MNHNS and CDR2 SASEGT. This CDR3 contains 15 residues. The CDR3: CASSEGRGVGGLAFF. The CDR3 DNA follows: TGTGCCAGCAGCGAAGGACGGGGGGTCGGAGGCTTAGCTTTCTTT.

This chain connects TRBV2 to TRBJ2-7; the match to TRBD1 covers 7 bases. V was clipped by 4 bases and J by 4 bases; unmatched bases: 13. CDR3 length equals 16 residues. Germline assignment: CDR1 SNHLY and CDR2 FYNNEI. CDR3: CASSGAQGQDLYEQYF. The CDR3 bases are TGTGCCAGCAGTGGTGCCCAAGGACAGGACCTGTACGAGCAGTACTTC.

This sequence joins TRBV30 and TRBJ1-1; D gene uncertain. V was shortened by 1 base and J by 6 bases, with 6 bases between the two germline ends. Germline lookup yields CDR1 GTSNPN and CDR2 SVGIG (reference sequence). The CDR3 is 11 residues long. CDR3: CAWSDSPEAFF. The CDR3 nucleotides read TGTGCCTGGAGTGACAGTCCTGAAGCTTTCTTT.

The chain joins TRBV7-9 to TRBJ2-2; 10 nucleotides align to TRBD2. The trim removed 5 bases at V and 7 bases at J, leaving 7 bases unmatched. The CDR3 runs 15 residues. Germline CDR1 is SEHNR and CDR2 is FQNEAQ (reference sequence). CDR3 sequence: CASSMSSGGIGELFF. CDR3 sequence (DNA): TGTGCCAGCAGCATGTCTAGCGGGGGTATCGGGGAGCTGTTTTTT.

The chain uses TRBV9 and TRBJ2-2, with 14 bases fitting TRBD2. CDR1 and CDR2 from the germline V gene are SGDLS and YYNGEE. There are 24 residues in the CDR3. With V trimmed by 2 bases and J by 0 bases, 21 bases remained unmatched. The CDR3 DNA reads TGTGCCAGCAGCGTCAGTAAGGGCCCGGGGAGACTAGCGGGGGGGCCCTCGAACACCGGGGAGCTGTTTTTT. It translates to CASSVSKGPGRLAGGPSNTGELFF.